These T cell receptor beta chains were read from a single sample in a study of CD4+ T cells in melanoma. TCRdb keeps only in-frame clones here, not all; method: immunoSEQ multiplex PCR. The repertoire holds over 100,000 clones, with roughly 90% as singletons. Sequenced input: peripheral blood. Receptors originate from a human donor with melanoma. CDR3s include the opening cysteine and the closing phenylalanine or tryptophan. Each record gives: D gene, J gene, V gene, clone size, CDR3 DNA, CDR3 protein. A D gene is named only where the DNA matches it firmly. For some rows the clone size is stated as once, few or many, or as a class when expanded; others skip it.

TRBD2 | TRBJ2-2 | TRBV11-3 | - | TGTGCCAGCAGCCAGGGCCTAGCGGGAGGAAGAACCGGGGAGCTGTTTTTT | CASSQGLAGGRTGELFF
- | TRBJ1-2 | TRBV2 | - | TGTGCCAGCAGTGCGACGGACTCCCCCACCTTC | CASSATDSPTF
- | TRBJ1-4 | TRBV10-3 | - | TGTGCCATCAGTGAGTCGAGTGGGGGAAATGAAAAACTGTTTTTT | CAISESSGGNEKLFF
TRBD2 | TRBJ2-2 | TRBV27 | once | TGTGCCAGCAGTCGACTAGCGGGAGGGCCAAGCACCGGGGAGCTGTTTTTT | CASSRLAGGPSTGELFF
- | TRBJ2-3 | TRBV5-1 | - | TGCGCCAGCACCCCGGGTAGCGGCTACACAGATACGCAGTATTTT | CASTPGSGYTDTQYF
- | TRBJ1-5 | TRBV5-8 | - | TGTGCCAGCAGCTTGGATGGAGCAACCTATCAGCCCCAGCATTTT | CASSLDGATYQPQHF
- | TRBJ1-5 | TRBV21-1 | - | TGTGCCAGCAGCAAAGAGCCGCCCCAGCATTTT | CASSKEPPQHF
- | TRBJ2-3 | TRBV2 | - | TGTGCCAGCAGTGTGGGGTCAGATACGCAGTATTTT | CASSVGSDTQYF
- | TRBJ1-4 | TRBV7-2 | - | TGTGCCAGCAGCTCGGAACCTAGGGCTGAAAAACTGTTTTTT | CASSSEPRAEKLFF
- | TRBJ2-5 | TRBV5-1 | - | TGCGCCAGCAGCTCCCAGGAGACCCAGTACTTC | CASSSQETQYF
- | TRBJ1-3 | TRBV6-5 | - | TGTGCCAGCAGTTTCGGGGGGGGGTTCTCTGGAAACACCATATATTTT | CASSFGGGFSGNTIYF
- | TRBJ2-5 | TRBV30 | - | TGTGCCTGGAATGGCGCAGTGCAAGAGACCCAGTACTTC | CAWNGAVQETQYF
- | TRBJ2-3 | TRBV5-1 | - | TGCGCCAGCAGCTTGTGGGGACAACGCACAGATACGCAGTATTTT | CASSLWGQRTDTQYF
- | TRBJ1-2 | TRBV28 | - | TGTGCCAGCAGTTTAGGTTTAGACCATAACTATGGCTACACCTTC | CASSLGLDHNYGYTF
- | TRBJ2-3 | TRBV11-2 | once | TGTGCCAGCAGCTCCAGCGGAACTAGCACAGATACGCAGTATTTT | CASSSSGTSTDTQYF
- | TRBJ2-5 | TRBV10-3 | - | TGTGCCATCGGATCAACAGGGGAGGGGGAGACCCAGTACTTC | CAIGSTGEGETQYF
- | TRBJ2-2 | TRBV6-1 | - | TGTGCCAGCATTAGCGTGGGGTTGGACGGGGAGCTGTTTTTT | CASISVGLDGELFF
TRBD1 | TRBJ2-5 | TRBV19 | - | TGTGCCAGTAGTCCCCGCCAGGGGGTGCGGGAGACCCAGTACTTC | CASSPRQGVRETQYF
- | TRBJ2-7 | TRBV5-1 | - | TGCGCCAGCAGCCCGGGGCAGGGGCGGTACGAGCAGTACTTC | CASSPGQGRYEQYF